The rows below give T cell receptor beta chains drawn from one sample of a study of identical twins. TCRdb called the 5' RACE reads again in MiXCR, with one record for every CDR3 protein. Of about 100,000 distinct CDR3 sequences listed, 4.5% to 6.5% are singletons. Sequencing was done on a sample of memory T cells sorted from blood. Every receptor here comes from a woman aged 50 to 65 in good health. CDR3s include the opening cysteine and the closing phenylalanine or tryptophan. A D gene is named only where the DNA matches it firmly. Where a row states a size, it is once, few, many or the class of an expanded clone; other rows omit it.

TRBV6-2/TRBV6-3,.,TRBJ2-5,.,TGTGCCAGCAGTTACTCGAAGGAGACCCAGTACTTC,CASSYSKETQYF
TRBV5-1,many,TRBJ2-6,.,TGCGCCAGCAGACCCTTCAACAGGCCCTATATCACTTTC,CASRPFNRPYITF
TRBV12-3/TRBV12-4,many,TRBJ2-3,TRBD2,TGTGCCAGCAGTTTATCCGGGACTAGCGGGGTGAGCACAGATACGCAGTATTTT,CASSLSGTSGVSTDTQYF
TRBV24-1,many,TRBJ1-1,.,TGTGCCACCAGTGATTTCCTAGGGGGTAACGCTTTCTTT,CATSDFLGGNAFF
TRBV5-4,many,TRBJ2-3,.,TGTGCCAGCAGCTTGGGCCCGGGTTCGGATACGCAGTATTTT,CASSLGPGSDTQYF
TRBV2,many,TRBJ2-5,.,TGTGCCAGCAGTGAACTCGGTACACACTTTCCTCAAGAGACCCAGTACTTC,CASSELGTHFPQETQYF
TRBV3-1,many,TRBJ1-1,TRBD1,TGTGCCAGCAGCCAGGGCAGGGGGAGGACTGAAGCTTTCTTT,CASSQGRGRTEAFF
TRBV20-1,many,TRBJ1-5,.,TGCAGTGCTAGAAAGGGAGAGGGTAATCAGCCCCAGCATTTT,CSARKGEGNQPQHF
TRBV20-1,many,TRBJ1-5,.,TGCAGTGCTAGATTCAGGGGTGACCAGCCCCAGCATTTT,CSARFRGDQPQHF
TRBV30,few,TRBJ2-5,.,TGTGCCTGGCAGCCCCTCCAAGAGACCCAGTACTTC,CAWQPLQETQYF
TRBV5-1,many,TRBJ2-3,.,TGCGCCAGCAGCTCACCCTCTGGGGGCGGCCGCACAGATACGCAGTATTTT,CASSSPSGGGRTDTQYF
TRBV6-5,.,TRBJ1-5,TRBD1,TGTGCCAGCAGTCCGACAGGGGTAGATCAGCCCCAGCATTTT,CASSPTGVDQPQHF
TRBV19,few,TRBJ2-5,TRBD1,TGTGCCAGTAGTTCCCGGGACAGGGGAATCCAAGAGACCCAGTACTTC,CASSSRDRGIQETQYF
TRBV20-1,many,TRBJ2-1,TRBD2,TGCAGTGCCCCCGGGTTAGCGGGAGACCGGAATGAGCAGTTCTTC,CSAPGLAGDRNEQFF
TRBV30,many,TRBJ1-4,.,TGTGCCTGGAGTGTAAGGGGCAGGGTGGATGAAAAACTGTTTTTT,CAWSVRGRVDEKLFF
TRBV6-5,many,TRBJ2-5,TRBD2,TGTGCCAGCAGTTACGAGACTAGCGGGAGTGGGACCCAGTACTTC,CASSYETSGSGTQYF
TRBV3-1,many,TRBJ2-1,.,TGTGCCAGCAGCCAAATAGGAAGGGAGCAGTTCTTC,CASSQIGREQFF
TRBV3-1,many,TRBJ1-6,TRBD1,TGTGCCAGCAGCTCGACAGGGGATCGTTCACCCCTCCACTTT,CASSSTGDRSPLHF
TRBV9,many,TRBJ2-1,TRBD2,TGTGCCAGCAGCGTAGGGGCGGGAGGGCAGTTAAGGAATGAGCAGTTCTTC,CASSVGAGGQLRNEQFF
TRBV5-5,many,TRBJ1-2,.,TGTGCCAGCAGCCTAGCTAAGTTTGGCTACACCTTC,CASSLAKFGYTF
TRBV3-1,many,TRBJ2-1,TRBD2,TGTGCCAGCAGCCAAGATCGGCTAGCGGGAGTAGGGAATGAGCAGTTCTTC,CASSQDRLAGVGNEQFF
TRBV5-1,many,TRBJ2-2,TRBD1,TGCGCCAGCAGCTTGGGACAGGGAAAAACCGGGGAGCTGTTTTTT,CASSLGQGKTGELFF
TRBV6-5,many,TRBJ1-4,.,TGTGCCAGCAGTTACCTTGGGTCTACTCGGGGTGAAAAACTGTTTTTT,CASSYLGSTRGEKLFF
TRBV28,many,TRBJ2-6,.,TGTGCCAGCAGTTTATTGGGTACTGGGGCCAACGTCCTGACTTTC,CASSLLGTGANVLTF
TRBV7-2,many,TRBJ2-1,.,TGTGCCAGCAGCTTAGTGGTCGGCACGTCCTACAATGAGCAGTTCTTC,CASSLVVGTSYNEQFF
TRBV5-1,many,TRBJ2-3,.,TGCGCCAGCAGCTTGGCCGTAGGGGCAGATACGCAGTATTTT,CASSLAVGADTQYF
TRBV20-1,many,TRBJ2-1,TRBD2,TGCAGTGGGACGGTGAGGCGGGAGCCCCGGAATGAGCAGTTCTTC,CSGTVRREPRNEQFF
TRBV4-1,many,TRBJ2-3,TRBD2,TGCGCCAGCAGCCTTACGCCGGGACTACCAGATACGCAGTATTTT,CASSLTPGLPDTQYF
TRBV5-1,many,TRBJ2-1,TRBD2,TGCGCCAGCAGGACCGGGACTAGCGGGACTAATGAGCAGTTCTTC,CASRTGTSGTNEQFF